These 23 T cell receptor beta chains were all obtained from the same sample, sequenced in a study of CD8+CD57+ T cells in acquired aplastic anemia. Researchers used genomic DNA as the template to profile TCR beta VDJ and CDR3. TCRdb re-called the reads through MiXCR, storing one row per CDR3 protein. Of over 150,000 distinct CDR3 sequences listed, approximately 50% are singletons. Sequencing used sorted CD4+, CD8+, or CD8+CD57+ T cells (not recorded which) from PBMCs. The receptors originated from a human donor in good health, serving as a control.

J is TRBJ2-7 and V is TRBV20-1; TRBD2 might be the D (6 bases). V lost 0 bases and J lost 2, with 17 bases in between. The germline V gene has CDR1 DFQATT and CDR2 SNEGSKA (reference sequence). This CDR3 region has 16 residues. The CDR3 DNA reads TGCAGTGCTAGAGATCCGGAGGGAGCATCCCCCTACGAGCAGTACTTC. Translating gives CSARDPEGASPYEQYF.

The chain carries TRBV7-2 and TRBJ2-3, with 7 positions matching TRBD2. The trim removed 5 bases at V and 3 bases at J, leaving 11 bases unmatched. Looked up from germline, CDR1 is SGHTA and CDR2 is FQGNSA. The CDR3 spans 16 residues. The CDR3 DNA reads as TGTGCCAGCAGCCCGAACGCGGGGGTGAGGACAGATACGCAGTATTTT. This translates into CASSPNAGVRTDTQYF. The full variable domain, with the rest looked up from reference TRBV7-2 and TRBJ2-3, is GAGVSQSPSNKVTEKGKDVELRCDPISGHTALYWYRQSLGQGLEFLIYFQGNSAPDKSGLPSDRFSAERTGGSVSTLTIQRTQQEDSAVYLCASSPNAGVRTDTQYFGPGTRLTVL.

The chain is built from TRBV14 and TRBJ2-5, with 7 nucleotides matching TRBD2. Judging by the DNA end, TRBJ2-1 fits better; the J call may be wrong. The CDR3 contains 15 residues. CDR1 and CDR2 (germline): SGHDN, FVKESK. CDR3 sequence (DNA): TGTGCCAGCAGCTTGGGGGGGTTCAGGGACGATGAGCAGTTCTTC. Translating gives CASSLGGFRDDEQFF.

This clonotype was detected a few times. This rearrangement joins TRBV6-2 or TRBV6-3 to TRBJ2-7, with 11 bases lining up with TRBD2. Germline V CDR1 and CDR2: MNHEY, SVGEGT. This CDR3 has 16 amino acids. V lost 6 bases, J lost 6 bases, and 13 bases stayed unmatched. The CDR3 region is CASRNTISGGAVEQYF. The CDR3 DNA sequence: TGTGCCAGCAGAAATACTATTAGCGGGGGGGCCGTCGAGCAGTACTTC.

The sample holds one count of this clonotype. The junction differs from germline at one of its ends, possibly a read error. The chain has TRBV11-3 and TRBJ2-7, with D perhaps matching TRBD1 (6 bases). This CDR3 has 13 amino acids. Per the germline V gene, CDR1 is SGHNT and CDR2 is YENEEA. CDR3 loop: CARSNRQDYEQYF. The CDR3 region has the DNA TGTGCCCGCAGCAATCGACAGGACTACGAGCAGTACTTC.

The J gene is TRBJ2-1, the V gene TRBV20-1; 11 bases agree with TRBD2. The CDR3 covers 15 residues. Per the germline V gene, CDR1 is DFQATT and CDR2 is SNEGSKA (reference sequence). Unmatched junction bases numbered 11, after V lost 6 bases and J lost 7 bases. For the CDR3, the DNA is TGCAGTGCGCTTCGGCTAGCGGGGGGCCGGAATGAGCAGTTCTTC. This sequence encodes CSALRLAGGRNEQFF.

The CDR3 loop reads CASSRLQGHQIYEQYF. The CDR3 region has the DNA TGTGCCAGCAGTCGACTACAGGGGCATCAAATCTACGAGCAGTACTTC. The chain carries TRBV7-6 and TRBJ2-7, with 7 bases that match TRBD1. The V gene's germline CDR1 is SGHVS and CDR2 FNYEAQ. The J segment lost 3 bases and the V segment lost 6 bases, leaving 14 bases of the junction unmatched. This CDR3 region has 16 residues.

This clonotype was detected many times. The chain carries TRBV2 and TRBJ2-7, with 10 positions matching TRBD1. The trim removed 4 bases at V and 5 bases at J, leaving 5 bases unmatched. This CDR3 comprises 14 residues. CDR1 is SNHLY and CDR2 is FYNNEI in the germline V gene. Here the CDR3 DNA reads TGTGCCAGCAGTGTATGGGACAGGGGCCACGAGCAGTACTTC. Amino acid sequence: CASSVWDRGHEQYF.

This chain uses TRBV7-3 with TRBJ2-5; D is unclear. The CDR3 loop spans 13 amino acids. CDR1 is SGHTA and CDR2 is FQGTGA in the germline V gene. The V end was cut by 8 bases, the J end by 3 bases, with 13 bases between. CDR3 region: CASASVREETQYF. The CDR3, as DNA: TGTGCCAGCGCCAGCGTCAGAGAAGAGACCCAGTACTTC.

The CDR3 reads CASSDAGATYNSPLHF. Here the CDR3 DNA reads TGTGCCAGCAGTGACGCGGGAGCAACCTATAATTCACCCCTCCACTTT. The chain recombines TRBV2 with TRBJ1-6; D gene uncertain. Looked up from germline, CDR1 is SNHLY and CDR2 is FYNNEI. V was pared by 3 bases and J by 2 bases, with 11 bases between. The CDR3 has 16 residues.

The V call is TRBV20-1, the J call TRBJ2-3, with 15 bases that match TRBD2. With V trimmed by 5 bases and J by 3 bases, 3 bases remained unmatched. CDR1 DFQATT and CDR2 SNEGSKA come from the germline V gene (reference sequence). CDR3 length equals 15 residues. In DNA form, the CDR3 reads TGCAGTGCTCCCGGGACTAGCGGGGGGACAGATACGCAGTATTTT. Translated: CSAPGTSGGTDTQYF.

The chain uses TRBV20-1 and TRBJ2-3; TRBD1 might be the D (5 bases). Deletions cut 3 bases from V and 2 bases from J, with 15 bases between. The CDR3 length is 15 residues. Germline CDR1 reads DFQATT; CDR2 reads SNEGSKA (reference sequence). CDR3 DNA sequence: TGCAGTGCTAGTCGCAGGGTAGGACCCACAGATACGCAGTATTTT. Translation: CSASRRVGPTDTQYF.

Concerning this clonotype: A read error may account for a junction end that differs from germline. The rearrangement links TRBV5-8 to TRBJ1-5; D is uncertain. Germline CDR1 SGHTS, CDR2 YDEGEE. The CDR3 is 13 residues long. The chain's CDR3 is CASSQDYSSYEHF. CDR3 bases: TGCGCCAGCAGCCAAGACTACAGCTCCTACGAGCATTTT.

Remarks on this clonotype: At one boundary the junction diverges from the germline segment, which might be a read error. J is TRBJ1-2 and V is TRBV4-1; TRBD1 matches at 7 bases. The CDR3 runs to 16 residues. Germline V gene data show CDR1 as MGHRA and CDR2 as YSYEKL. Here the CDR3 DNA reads TGCGCCAGCAGCCAAGACGGGACAGTTATCCTCTATGACTACACCTTC. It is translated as CASSQDGTVILYDYTF.

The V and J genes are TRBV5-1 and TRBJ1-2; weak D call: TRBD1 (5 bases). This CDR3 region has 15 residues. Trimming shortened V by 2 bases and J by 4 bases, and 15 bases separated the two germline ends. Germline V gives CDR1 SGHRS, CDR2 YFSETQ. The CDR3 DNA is TGCGCCAGCAGCTTTGAGGAGAACAGGCTCTATGGCTACACCTTC. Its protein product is CASSFEENRLYGYTF. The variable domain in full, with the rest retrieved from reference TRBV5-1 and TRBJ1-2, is KAGVTQTPRYLIKTRGQQVTLSCSPISGHRSVSWYQQTPGQGLQFLFEYFSETQRNKGNFPGRFSGRQFSNSRSEMNVSTLELGDSALYLCASSFEENRLYGYTFGSGTRLTVV.

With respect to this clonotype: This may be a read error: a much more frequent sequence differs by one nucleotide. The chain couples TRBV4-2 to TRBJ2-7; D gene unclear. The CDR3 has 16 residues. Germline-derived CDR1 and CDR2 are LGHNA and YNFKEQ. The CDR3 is CASSESIRTPPNERYF. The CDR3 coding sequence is TGTGCCAGCAGCGAATCAATAAGAACCCCCCCAAACGAGCGGTACTTC.

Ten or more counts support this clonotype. The DNA of the CDR3 is TGCAGTGCTAGAGATCAAGGACAGGGGAGCTCCTACGAGCAGTACTTC. It translates to CSARDQGQGSSYEQYF. The chain is built from TRBV20-1 and TRBJ2-7, with 9 bases matching TRBD1. CDR3 length equals 16 residues. The V gene end was trimmed by 0 bases and the J gene end by 0 bases; junction bases not matched to a gene: 6. The germline V gene encodes CDR1 DFQATT and CDR2 SNEGSKA (reference sequence).

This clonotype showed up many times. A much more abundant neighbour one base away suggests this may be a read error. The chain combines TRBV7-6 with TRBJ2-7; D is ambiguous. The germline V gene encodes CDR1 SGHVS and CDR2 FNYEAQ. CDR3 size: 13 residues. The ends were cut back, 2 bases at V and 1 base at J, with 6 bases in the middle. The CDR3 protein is CASSLHLSYEQYF. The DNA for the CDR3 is TGTGCCAGCAGCTTACATCTTTCCTACGAGCAGTACTTC. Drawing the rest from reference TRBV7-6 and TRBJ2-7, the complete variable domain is GAGVSQSPRYKVTKRGQDVALRCDPISGHVSLYWYRQALGQGPEFLTYFNYEAQQDKSGLPNDRFSAERPEGSISTLTIQRTEQRDSAMYRCASSLHLSYEQYFGPGTRLTVT.

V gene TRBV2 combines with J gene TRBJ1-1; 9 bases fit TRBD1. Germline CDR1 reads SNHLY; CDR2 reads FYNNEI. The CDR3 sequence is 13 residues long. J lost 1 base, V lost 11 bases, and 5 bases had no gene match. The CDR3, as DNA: TGTGCCGGAACAGGGGGCCGGAACACTGAAGCTTTCTTT. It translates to CAGTGGRNTEAFF. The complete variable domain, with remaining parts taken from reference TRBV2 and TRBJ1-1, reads EPEVTQTPSHQVTQMGQEVILRCVPISNHLYFYWYRQILGQKVEFLVSFYNNEISEKSEIFDDQFSVERPDGSNFTLKIRSTKLEDSAMYFCAGTGGRNTEAFFGQGTRLTVV.

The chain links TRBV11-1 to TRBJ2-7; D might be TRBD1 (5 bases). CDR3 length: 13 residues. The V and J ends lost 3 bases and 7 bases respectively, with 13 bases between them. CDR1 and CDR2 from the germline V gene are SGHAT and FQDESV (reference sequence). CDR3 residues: CASSLVGAPEQYF. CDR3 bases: TGTGCCAGCAGCTTGGTAGGGGCGCCTGAGCAGTACTTC.

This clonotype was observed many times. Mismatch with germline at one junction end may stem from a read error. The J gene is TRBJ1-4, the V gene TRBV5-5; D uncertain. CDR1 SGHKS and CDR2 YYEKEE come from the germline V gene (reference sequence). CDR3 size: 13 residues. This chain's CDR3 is CASRLEVNEKLFF. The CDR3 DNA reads TGTGCCAGCAGGTTGGAGGTGAATGAAAAACTGTTTTTT.

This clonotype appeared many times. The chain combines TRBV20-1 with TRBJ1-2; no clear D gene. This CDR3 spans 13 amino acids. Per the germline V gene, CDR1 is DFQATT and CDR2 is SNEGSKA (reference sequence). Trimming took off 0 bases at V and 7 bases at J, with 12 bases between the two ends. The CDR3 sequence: CSARDGTMGGYTF. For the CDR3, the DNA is TGCAGTGCTAGAGATGGAACTATGGGTGGCTACACCTTC.

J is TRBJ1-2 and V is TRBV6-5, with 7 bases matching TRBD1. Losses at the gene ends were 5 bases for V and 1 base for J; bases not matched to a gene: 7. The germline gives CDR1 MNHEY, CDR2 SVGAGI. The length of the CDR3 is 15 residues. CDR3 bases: TGTGCCAGCAGTCAGAGGACAGGCGATAACTATGGCTACACCTTC. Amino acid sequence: CASSQRTGDNYGYTF.